The rows below give T cell receptor beta chains drawn from one sample of a study of beta chain features in type 1 diabetes. Clones were sequenced by immunoSEQ multiplex PCR, and TCRdb holds only the in-frame ones, with some missing. The sample shows roughly 130,000 clones, about a tenth of them seen only once. Sequencing was carried out using central memory CD4+ T cells from blood. These receptors all stem from a man younger than 35 in good health. Each CDR3 is given with its conserved first and last residue. A D gene is named only where the DNA matches it firmly. A row's size may be missing; if present it is once, few, many or a size class.

cdr3_length clone_size d_call j_call v_call cdr3_nt cdr3_aa
11 few NA TRBJ1-2 TRBV5-6 TGTGCCAGCAGCCACAGGGACGGCTACACCTTC CASSHRDGYTF
13 many NA TRBJ1-5 TRBV21-1 TGTGCCAGCAGCGACAGGTTCAGTCAGCCCCAGCATTTT CASSDRFSQPQHF
16 many TRBD2 TRBJ2-1 TRBV14 TGTGCCAGCAGCAAACGACTAGCGGGGCCCTACAATGAGCAGTTCTTC CASSKRLAGPYNEQFF
14 NA TRBD2 TRBJ2-1 TRBV19 TGTGCCAGTGGGACTAGCGGGGGGGCAAATGAGCAGTTCTTC CASGTSGGANEQFF
14 few NA TRBJ2-7 TRBV18 TGTGCCAGCTCACCACAGAGGGCACTCGACGAGCAGTACTTC CASSPQRALDEQYF
16 few NA TRBJ1-4 TRBV7-2 TGTGCCAGCAGCTTAGGGAAACAGGGTACTAATGAAAAACTGTTTTTT CASSLGKQGTNEKLFF
16 NA NA TRBJ2-3 TRBV19 TGTGCCAGTAGTATAGTCCAGGCGCCTAGCACAGATACGCAGTATTTT CASSIVQAPSTDTQYF
17 NA TRBD1 TRBJ2-5 TRBV7-2 TGTGCCAGCAGCTTACACGGACAGGGTACGGACCAAGAGACCCAGTACTTC CASSLHGQGTDQETQYF
13 many TRBD2 TRBJ2-1 TRBV29-1 TGCAGCGTCCTGACTAGCGGATACAATGAGCAGTTCTTC CSVLTSGYNEQFF
13 few NA TRBJ2-3 TRBV5-1 TGCGCCAGCAGCTTGTCTTTCGGGGATACGCAGTATTTT CASSLSFGDTQYF
14 few TRBD1 TRBJ1-1 TRBV13 TGTGCCAGCAGCCCGGACAGGGTGAACACTGAAGCTTTCTTT CASSPDRVNTEAFF
12 few NA TRBJ1-2 TRBV7-3 TGTGCCAGCAGCTCGTCCCCCGGTGGCTACACCTTC CASSSSPGGYTF
16 NA TRBD2 TRBJ2-2 TRBV4-1 TGCGCCAGCAGCCAACGGACTAGCGGGAACACCGGGGAGCTGTTTTTT CASSQRTSGNTGELFF
16 once NA TRBJ1-1 TRBV7-2 TGTGCCAGCAGCTTATCAGGGGCCAATCCCAACACTGAAGCTTTCTTT CASSLSGANPNTEAFF